These 2 T cell receptor beta chains were sequenced from one sample in a study of CD8 T cells in ankylosing spondylitis. Findings and limits, study-wide: Made up of 7 to 9 highly homologous variants, a TCR beta motif appeared characteristic of ankylosing spondylitis blood.

These receptors are not linked to any known antigen. From the 5' RACE reads, TCRdb called clonotypes with MiXCR, one entry per CDR3 protein. Of approximately 520,000 distinct CDR3 sequences in the sample, about 5% were seen once. Sequencing input: blood, either unsorted or a sorted T cell fraction (not recorded which). These receptors originate from a male donor with ankylosing spondylitis.

This clonotype was seen many times. The chain uses TRBV20-1 and TRBJ2-5; 7 bases match TRBD2. The CDR3 sequence is 13 residues long. V gave up 3 bases and J gave up 4 bases; unmatched junction bases: 5. Germline assignment: CDR1 DFQATT and CDR2 SNEGSKA (reference sequence). The CDR3 protein is CSASGGSGETQYF. Written as DNA, the CDR3 is TGCAGTGCTAGTGGCGGGAGTGGAGAGACCCAGTACTTC.

This clonotype occurred many times. The chain joins TRBV25-1 to TRBJ1-6; no definite D call. V was clipped by 2 bases and J by 3 bases, with 11 bases between them. The CDR3 is made up of 16 amino acids. Per germline, CDR1 MGHDK and CDR2 SYGVNS. The CDR3 loop is CASSEQGSSYNSPLHF. CDR3 DNA: TGTGCCAGCAGTGAACAAGGGTCGAGCTATAATTCACCCCTCCACTTT.